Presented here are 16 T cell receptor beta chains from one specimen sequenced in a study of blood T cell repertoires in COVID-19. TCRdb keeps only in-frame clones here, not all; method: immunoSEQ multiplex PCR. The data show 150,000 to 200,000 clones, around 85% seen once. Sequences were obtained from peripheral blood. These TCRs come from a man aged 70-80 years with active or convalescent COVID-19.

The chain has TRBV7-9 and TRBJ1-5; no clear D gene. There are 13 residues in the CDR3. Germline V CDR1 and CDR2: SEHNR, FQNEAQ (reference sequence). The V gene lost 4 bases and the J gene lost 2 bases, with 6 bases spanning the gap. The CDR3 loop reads CASSSQRNQPQHF. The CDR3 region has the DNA TGTGCCAGCAGCTCACAACGCAATCAGCCCCAGCATTTT.

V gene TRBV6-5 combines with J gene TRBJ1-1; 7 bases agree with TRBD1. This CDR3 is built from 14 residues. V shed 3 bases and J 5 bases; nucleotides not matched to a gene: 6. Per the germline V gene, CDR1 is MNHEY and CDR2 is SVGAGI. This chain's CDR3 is CASSYTGAGTEAFF. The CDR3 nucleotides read TGTGCCAGCAGTTATACAGGGGCAGGAACTGAAGCTTTCTTT.

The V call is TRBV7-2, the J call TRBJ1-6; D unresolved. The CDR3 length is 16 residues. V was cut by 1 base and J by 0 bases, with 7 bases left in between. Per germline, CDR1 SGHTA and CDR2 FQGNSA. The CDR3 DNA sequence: TGTGCCAGCAGCTTAGAGAGGCTCTCCTATAATTCACCCCTCCACTTT. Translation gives CASSLERLSYNSPLHF.

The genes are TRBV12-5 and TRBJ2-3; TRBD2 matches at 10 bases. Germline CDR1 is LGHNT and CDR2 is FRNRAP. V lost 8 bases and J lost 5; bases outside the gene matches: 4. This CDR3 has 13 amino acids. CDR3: CASSASGGDTQYF. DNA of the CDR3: TGTGCTAGTTCCGCTAGCGGGGGAGATACGCAGTATTTT.

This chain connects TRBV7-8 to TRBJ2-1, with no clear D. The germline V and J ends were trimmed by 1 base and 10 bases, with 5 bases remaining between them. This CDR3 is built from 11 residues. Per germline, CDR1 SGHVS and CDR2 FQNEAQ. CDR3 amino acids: CASSLGSEQFF. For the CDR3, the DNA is TGTGCCAGCAGCTTAGGAAGCGAGCAGTTCTTC.

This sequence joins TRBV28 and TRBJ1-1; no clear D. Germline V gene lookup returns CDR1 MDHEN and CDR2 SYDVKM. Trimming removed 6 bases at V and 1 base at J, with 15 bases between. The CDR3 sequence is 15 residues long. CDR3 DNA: TGTGCCAGCAGCCAACCACAAGTGAAGAACACTGAAGCTTTCTTT. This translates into CASSQPQVKNTEAFF.

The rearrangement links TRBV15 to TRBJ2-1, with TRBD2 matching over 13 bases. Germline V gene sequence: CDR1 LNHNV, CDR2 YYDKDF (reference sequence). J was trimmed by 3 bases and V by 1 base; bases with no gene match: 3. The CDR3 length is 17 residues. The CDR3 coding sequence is TGTGCCACCAGCAGAGGGACTAGCGGGGGAGGCTACAATGAGCAGTTCTTC. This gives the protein CATSRGTSGGGYNEQFF.

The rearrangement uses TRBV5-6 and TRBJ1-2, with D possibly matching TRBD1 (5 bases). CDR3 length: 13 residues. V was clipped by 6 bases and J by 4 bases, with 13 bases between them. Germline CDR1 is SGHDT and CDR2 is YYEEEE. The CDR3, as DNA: TGTGCCAGCACTAGCACGGGGGGCTATGGCTACACCTTC. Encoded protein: CASTSTGGYGYTF.

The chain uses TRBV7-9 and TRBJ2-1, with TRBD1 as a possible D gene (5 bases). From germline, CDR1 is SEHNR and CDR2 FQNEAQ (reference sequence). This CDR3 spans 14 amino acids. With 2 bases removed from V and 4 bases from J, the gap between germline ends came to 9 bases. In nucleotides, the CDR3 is TGTGCCAGCAGCTTAATACAGGAATACAATGAGCAGTTCTTC. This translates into CASSLIQEYNEQFF.

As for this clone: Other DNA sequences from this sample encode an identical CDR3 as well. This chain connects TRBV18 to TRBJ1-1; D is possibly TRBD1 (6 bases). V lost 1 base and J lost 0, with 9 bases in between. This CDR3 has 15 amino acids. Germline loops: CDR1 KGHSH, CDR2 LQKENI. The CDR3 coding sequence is TGTGCCAGCTCACCACGGACAGCAATGAACACTGAAGCTTTCTTT. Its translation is CASSPRTAMNTEAFF.

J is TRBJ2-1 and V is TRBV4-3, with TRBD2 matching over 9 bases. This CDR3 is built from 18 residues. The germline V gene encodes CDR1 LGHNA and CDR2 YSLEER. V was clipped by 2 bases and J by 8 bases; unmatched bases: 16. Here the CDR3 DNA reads TGCGCCAGCAGCCAACTCTTACAGACTAGCGGAACTATACATGAGCAGTTCTTC. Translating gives CASSQLLQTSGTIHEQFF.

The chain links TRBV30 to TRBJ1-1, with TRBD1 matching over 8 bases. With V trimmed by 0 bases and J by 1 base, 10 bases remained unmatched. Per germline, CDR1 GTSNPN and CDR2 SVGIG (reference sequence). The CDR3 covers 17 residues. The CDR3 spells CAWSVGQGARGNTEAFF. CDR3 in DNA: TGTGCCTGGAGTGTGGGTCAGGGGGCAAGAGGGAACACTGAAGCTTTCTTT. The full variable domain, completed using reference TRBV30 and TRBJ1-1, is SQTIHQWPATLVQPVGSPLSLECTVEGTSNPNLYWYRQAAGRGLQLLFYSVGIGQISSEVPQNLSASRPQDRQFILSSKKLLLSDSGFYLCAWSVGQGARGNTEAFFGQGTRLTVV.

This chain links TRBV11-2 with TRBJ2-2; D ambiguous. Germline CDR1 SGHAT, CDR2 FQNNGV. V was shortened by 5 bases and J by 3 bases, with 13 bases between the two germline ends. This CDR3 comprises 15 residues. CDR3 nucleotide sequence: TGTGCCAGCAGCCTTAGTGGTGGTTACACCGGGGAGCTGTTTTTT. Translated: CASSLSGGYTGELFF.

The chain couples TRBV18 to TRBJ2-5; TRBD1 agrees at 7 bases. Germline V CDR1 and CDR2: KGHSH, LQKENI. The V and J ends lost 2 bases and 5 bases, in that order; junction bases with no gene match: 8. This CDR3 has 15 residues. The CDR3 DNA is TGTGCCAGCTCACCAGATAAGGGGGCGTCGGAGACCCAGTACTTC. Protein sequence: CASSPDKGASETQYF. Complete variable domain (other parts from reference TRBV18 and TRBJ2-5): NAGVMQNPRHLVRRRGQEARLRCSPMKGHSHVYWYRQLPEEGLKFMVYLQKENIIDESGMPKERFSAEFPKEGPSILRIQQVVRGDSAAYFCASSPDKGASETQYFGPGTRLLVL.

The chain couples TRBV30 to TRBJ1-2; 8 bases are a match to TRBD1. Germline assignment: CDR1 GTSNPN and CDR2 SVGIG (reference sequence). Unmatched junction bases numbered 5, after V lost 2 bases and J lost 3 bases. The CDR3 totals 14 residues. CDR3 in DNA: TGTGCCTGGAGTTTCGGACAGGGAGACTATGGCTACACCTTC. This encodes CAWSFGQGDYGYTF.

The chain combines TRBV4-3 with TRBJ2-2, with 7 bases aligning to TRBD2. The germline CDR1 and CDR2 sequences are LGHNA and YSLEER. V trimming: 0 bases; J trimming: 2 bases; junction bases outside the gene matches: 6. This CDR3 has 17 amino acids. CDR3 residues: CASSQEPSGGNTGELFF. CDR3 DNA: TGCGCCAGCAGCCAAGAGCCTAGCGGAGGCAACACCGGGGAGCTGTTTTTT.